Reported below is one T cell receptor beta chain. These data are taken from a study of blood T cell repertoires in COVID-19. Overall study context: From the United States, Italy and Spain came samples of acute and convalescent COVID-19. In each case, the material was cDNA or gDNA derived from T cells, B-cell-depleted T cells, or PBMCs.

Study processing details: Cell counts per sample came from amplifying reference gene primers. Using immunoSEQ multiplex PCR, the repertoire was profiled, and TCRdb retains in-frame clones only, with some absent. From that table come the V and J calls and clone size; the DNA was used to work out D and trimming. The data hold 200,000 to 300,000 clones, with about 90% observed a single time. Germline V gives CDR1 KGHSH, CDR2 LQKENI. The CDR3 loop spans 13 amino acids. Trimming took off 3 bases at V and 7 bases at J, with 10 bases between the two ends. The source is a man younger than 40 with COVID-19, enrolled during active disease. The chain combines TRBV18 with TRBJ1-5; D unresolved. Sequenced: peripheral blood. CDR3 amino acids: CASSPEGDQPQHF. DNA of the CDR3: TGTGCCAGCTCACCGGAGGGAGACCAGCCCCAGCATTTT. The variable domain in full, with the rest retrieved from reference TRBV18 and TRBJ1-5, is NAGVMQNPRHLVRRRGQEARLRCSPMKGHSHVYWYRQLPEEGLKFMVYLQKENIIDESGMPKERFSAEFPKEGPSILRIQQVVRGDSAAYFCASSPEGDQPQHFGDGTRLSIL.